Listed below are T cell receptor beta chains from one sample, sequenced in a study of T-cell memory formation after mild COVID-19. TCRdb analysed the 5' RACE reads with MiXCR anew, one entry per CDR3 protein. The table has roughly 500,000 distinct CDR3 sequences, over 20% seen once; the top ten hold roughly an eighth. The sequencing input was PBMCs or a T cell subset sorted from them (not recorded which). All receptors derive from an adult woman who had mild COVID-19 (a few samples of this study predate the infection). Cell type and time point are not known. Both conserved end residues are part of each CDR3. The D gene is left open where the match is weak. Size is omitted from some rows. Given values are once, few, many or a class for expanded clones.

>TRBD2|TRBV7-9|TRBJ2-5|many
TGTGCCAGCAGCACTGCCCTGTCTAGCGGGGGGCAAGAGACCCAGTACTTC
CASSTALSSGGQETQYF
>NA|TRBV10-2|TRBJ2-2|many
TGCGCCAGCAGTTATAGGGGAGACACCGGGGAGCTGTTTTTT
CASSYRGDTGELFF
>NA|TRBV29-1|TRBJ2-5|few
TGCAGCGTTGTGACACTCATCGGGGAGACCCAGTACTTC
CSVVTLIGETQYF
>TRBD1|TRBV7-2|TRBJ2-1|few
TGTGCCAGCAGCCCACTAGGACAGGGGGCAACTGGTGAGCAGTTCTTC
CASSPLGQGATGEQFF
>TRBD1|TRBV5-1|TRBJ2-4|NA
TGCGCCAGCAGCTTCGGGTGGACAGGGGCAATTGACATTCAGTACTTC
CASSFGWTGAIDIQYF
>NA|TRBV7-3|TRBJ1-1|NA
TGTGCCAGCAGCTCGGCCGGGACCACCCGGAACACTGAAGCTTTCTTT
CASSSAGTTRNTEAFF
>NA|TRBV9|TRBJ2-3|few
TGTGCCAGCAGCGTAGTAGGAGGGGGAAGCACAGATACGCAGTATTTT
CASSVVGGGSTDTQYF
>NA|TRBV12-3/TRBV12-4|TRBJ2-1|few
TGTGCCAGCAGTTCCGCTGACTACAATGAGCAGTTCTTC
CASSSADYNEQFF
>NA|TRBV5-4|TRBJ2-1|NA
TGTGCCAGCAGCTTGGCCTATGTGATGAACAGGGAAAGCAATGAGCAGTTCTTC
CASSLAYVMNRESNEQFF
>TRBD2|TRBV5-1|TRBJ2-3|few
TGCGCCAGCAGCCTCTCACTAGCGGGGGGGAGAGATACGCAGTATTTT
CASSLSLAGGRDTQYF
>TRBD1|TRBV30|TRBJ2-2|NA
TGTGCCTGGAGGTTCCTTTTCGGGACAGGGAGCACCGGGGAGCTGTTTTTT
CAWRFLFGTGSTGELFF
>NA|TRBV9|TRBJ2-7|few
TGTGCCAGCAGCGTAACTACGGGCCCCCAGGCAGAGCAGTACTTC
CASSVTTGPQAEQYF
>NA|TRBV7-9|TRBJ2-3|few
TGTGCCAGCAGCACCCCCGAGTGGAGTACGCAGTATTTT
CASSTPEWSTQYF
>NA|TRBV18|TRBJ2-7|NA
TGTGCCAGCTCACCAGGTCAGTCCTCCAACTACGAGCAGTACTTC
CASSPGQSSNYEQYF
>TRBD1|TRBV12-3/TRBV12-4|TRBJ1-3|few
TGTGCCAGCAGTTCCCAGGGGGAGGTCGGAAACACCATATATTTT
CASSSQGEVGNTIYF
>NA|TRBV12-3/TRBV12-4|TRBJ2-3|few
TGTGCCAGCACCCTTTCCCGCGGAACAGATACGCAGTATTTT
CASTLSRGTDTQYF
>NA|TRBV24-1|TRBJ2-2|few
TGTGCCACCAGTGACTTCGTGGGAGTTGGGACCGGGGAGCTGTTTTTT
CATSDFVGVGTGELFF
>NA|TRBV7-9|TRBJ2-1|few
TGTGCCAGCAGCTTAGGCCGAAGCAATGAGCAGTTCTTC
CASSLGRSNEQFF
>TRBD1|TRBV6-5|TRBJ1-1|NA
TGTGCCAGCAGCCTACTGGGACAGATAAAAAAGAACACTGAAGCTTTCTTT
CASSLLGQIKKNTEAFF
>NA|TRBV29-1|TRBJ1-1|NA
TGCAGCGTTTTAGTGCTCGGTGAAGCTTTATTT
CSVLVLGEALF
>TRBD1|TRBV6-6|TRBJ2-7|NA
TGTGCCAGCAGCCAAGGGGGCGGGTTCGACGAGCAGTACTTC
CASSQGGGFDEQYF
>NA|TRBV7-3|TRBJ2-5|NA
TGTGCCAGCAGCCCCGACGGTGGGGGGACCCAGTACTTC
CASSPDGGGTQYF
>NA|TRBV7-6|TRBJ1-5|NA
TGTGCCAGCAGCTTTAGACACGATAGCAATCAGCCCCAGCATTTT
CASSFRHDSNQPQHF
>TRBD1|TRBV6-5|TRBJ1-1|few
TGTGCCAGCGGTTGGGGGACAGGGCAAGCTGAAGCTTTCTTT
CASGWGTGQAEAFF
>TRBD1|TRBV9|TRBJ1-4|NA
TGTGCCAGCAGCGTTCAGGACAGGGTAAATGAAAAACTGTTTTTT
CASSVQDRVNEKLFF
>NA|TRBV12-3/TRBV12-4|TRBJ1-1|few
TGTGCCAGCAGCCACCGGGAGGTGGCCACTGAAGCTTTCTTT
CASSHREVATEAFF
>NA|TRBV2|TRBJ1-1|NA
TGTGCCAGCAGTGGGGGGGGAGCTTTCTTT
CASSGGGAFF
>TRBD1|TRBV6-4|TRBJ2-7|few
TGTGCCAGCAACCTTTTGACAGGGGCTAAGGAGTCCTACGAGCAGTACTTC
CASNLLTGAKESYEQYF
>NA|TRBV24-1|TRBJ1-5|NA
TGTGCCACCAGTTGGAGAAATAGCAATCAGCCCCAGCATTTT
CATSWRNSNQPQHF
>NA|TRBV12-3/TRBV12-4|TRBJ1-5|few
TGTGCCAGCAGTTTAATGTCTGGGAGCAATCAGCCCCAGCATTTT
CASSLMSGSNQPQHF
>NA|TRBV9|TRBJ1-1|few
TGTGCCAGCAGCGTACTCACCCCCGGCACTGAAGCTTTCTTT
CASSVLTPGTEAFF
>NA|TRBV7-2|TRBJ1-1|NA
TGTGCCAGCAGCTCAGATTTCAGGAGCACTGAAGCTTTCTTT
CASSSDFRSTEAFF
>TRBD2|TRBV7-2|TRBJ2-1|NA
TGTGCCAGCAGCTTAGCTAGCGGGGGTGGGTACAATGAGCAGTTCTTC
CASSLASGGGYNEQFF
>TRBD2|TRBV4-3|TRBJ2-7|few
TGCGCCAGCAGCCAAGAAAGGCTACTAGCGGGGAGGTTCGCCGAGCAGTACTTC
CASSQERLLAGRFAEQYF
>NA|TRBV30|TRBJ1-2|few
TGTGCCTGGAGTGAAGGATTGGCCTATGGCTACACCTTC
CAWSEGLAYGYTF
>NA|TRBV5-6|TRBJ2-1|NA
TGTGCCAGCAGCCCGTTAAGGGCAACTACGTCCTACAATGAGCAGTTCTTC
CASSPLRATTSYNEQFF
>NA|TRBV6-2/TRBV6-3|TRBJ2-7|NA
TGTGCCAGCGGACGACACGAGCAGTACTTC
CASGRHEQYF
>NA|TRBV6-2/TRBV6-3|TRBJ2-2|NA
TGTGCCAGCAGAGACTTAAGAGCCTTGCCCCACGGGGAGCTGTTTTTT
CASRDLRALPHGELFF
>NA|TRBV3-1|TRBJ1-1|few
TGTGCCAGCAGCCTGACACCTACTAATTTGAACACTGAAGCTTTCTTT
CASSLTPTNLNTEAFF
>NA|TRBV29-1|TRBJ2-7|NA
TGCAGCGTTGCTGGGGGTCACCACGAGCAGTACTTC
CSVAGGHHEQYF
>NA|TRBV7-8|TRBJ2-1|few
TGTGCCACCCGGCTGGAGAGGGCCTACAATGAGCAGTTCTTC
CATRLERAYNEQFF
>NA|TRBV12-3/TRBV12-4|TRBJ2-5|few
TGTGCCAGCAGTTTCCCTAAGGAGACCCAGTACTTC
CASSFPKETQYF
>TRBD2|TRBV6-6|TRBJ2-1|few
TGTGCCACCAAACCGGGGGGGTCCTACAATGAGCAGTTCTTC
CATKPGGSYNEQFF
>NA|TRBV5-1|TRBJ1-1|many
TGCGCCAGCAGATTGACAGGGAACACTGAAGCTTTCTTT
CASRLTGNTEAFF
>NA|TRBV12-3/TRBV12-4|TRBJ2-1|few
TGTGCCAGCTTAGAAGGGGGATCCTACAATGAGCAGTTCTTC
CASLEGGSYNEQFF
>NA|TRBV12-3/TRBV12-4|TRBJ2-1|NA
TGTGCCAGCAGTTACTTTGTTGGTTTTTCCTACAATGAGCAGTTCTTC
CASSYFVGFSYNEQFF
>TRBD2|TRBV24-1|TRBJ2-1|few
TGTGCCACCAGTGATGGGGTAGCGGGAGCGCTGTATGAGCAGTTCTTC
CATSDGVAGALYEQFF
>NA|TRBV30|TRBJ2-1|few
TGTGCCTGGGCAGCGGGCTATTACAATGAGCAGTTCTTC
CAWAAGYYNEQFF
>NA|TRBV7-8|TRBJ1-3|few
TGTGCCAGCAGCTTAGCGGGAGGAGCGGGAAACACCATATATTTT
CASSLAGGAGNTIYF
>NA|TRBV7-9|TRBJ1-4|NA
TGTGCCAGCAGCTCGAATACAGGTGGCTTTAATGAAAAACTGTTTTTT
CASSSNTGGFNEKLFF